The sequence of this T cell receptor beta chain was determined in a study of T-cell reconstitution after alpha-beta-depleted transplantation in children. Points from the study as a whole: Where some patients showed high TCRbeta diversity at day 60, it came from recipient T cells and thymic progenitors that had survived. From newly produced T cells came most of the T-cell counts and diversity one year after transplant.

This clonotype came up many times. Antigen unknown. As it was prepared, the TCRbeta library received unique molecular identifiers. TCRdb recomputed calls from the PCR reads with MiXCR, one row per CDR3 protein. The sample includes hundreds of thousands of distinct CDR3 sequences, 13% of them seen just once. This CDR3 contains 15 residues. V was pared by 1 base and J by 0 bases, with 10 bases between. The germline CDR1 and CDR2 sequences are DFQATT and SNEGSKA (reference sequence). The sample was PBMCs, mostly from graft donor cells, taken 360 days after TCRalphabeta/CD19-depleted stem cell transplant. This sequence originates from a male patient aged 10 to 17 who had a stem cell transplant for acute myeloid leukemia, so the T cells may come from the graft donor. The V and J genes are TRBV20-1 and TRBJ2-1, with unresolved D. The DNA of the CDR3 is TGCAGTGCTAGAGGGTGGCGGAGCTCCTACAATGAGCAGTTCTTC. It encodes CSARGWRSSYNEQFF.